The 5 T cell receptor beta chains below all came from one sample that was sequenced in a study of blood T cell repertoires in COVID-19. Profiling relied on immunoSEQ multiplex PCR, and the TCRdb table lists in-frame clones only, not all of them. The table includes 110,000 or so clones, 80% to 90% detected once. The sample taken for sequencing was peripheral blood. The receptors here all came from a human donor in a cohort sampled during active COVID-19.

CDR3 region: CASSVLAGVLETQYF. CDR3 in DNA: TGTGCCAGCAGCGTCCTAGCGGGGGTATTGGAGACCCAGTACTTC. This chain links TRBV9 with TRBJ2-5; 10 bases map to TRBD2. With 2 bases clipped from V and 5 bases from J, the junction kept 6 bases outside the gene matches. The CDR3 length is 15 residues. CDR1 is SGDLS, CDR2 YYNGEE, per germline.

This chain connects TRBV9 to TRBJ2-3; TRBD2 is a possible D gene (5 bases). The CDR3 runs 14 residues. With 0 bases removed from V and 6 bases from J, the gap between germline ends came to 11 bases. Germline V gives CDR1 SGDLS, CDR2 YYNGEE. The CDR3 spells CASSVVLAGDTQYF. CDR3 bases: TGTGCCAGCAGCGTAGTTCTAGCTGGCGATACGCAGTATTTT.

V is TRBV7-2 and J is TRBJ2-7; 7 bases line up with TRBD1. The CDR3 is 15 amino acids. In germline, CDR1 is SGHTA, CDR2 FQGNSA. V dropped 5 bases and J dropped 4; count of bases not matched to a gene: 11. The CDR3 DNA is TGTGCCAGCAGCCCGACGGACCCGGGACAGTACGAGCAGTACTTC. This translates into CASSPTDPGQYEQYF.

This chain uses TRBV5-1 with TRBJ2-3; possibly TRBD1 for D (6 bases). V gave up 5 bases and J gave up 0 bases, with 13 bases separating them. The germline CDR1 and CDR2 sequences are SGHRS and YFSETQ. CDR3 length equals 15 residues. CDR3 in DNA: TGCGCCAGCAGGAGGACAGTCCCTAGCACAGATACGCAGTATTTT. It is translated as CASRRTVPSTDTQYF. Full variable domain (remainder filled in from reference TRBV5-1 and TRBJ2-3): KAGVTQTPRYLIKTRGQQVTLSCSPISGHRSVSWYQQTPGQGLQFLFEYFSETQRNKGNFPGRFSGRQFSNSRSEMNVSTLELGDSALYLCASRRTVPSTDTQYFGPGTRLTVL.

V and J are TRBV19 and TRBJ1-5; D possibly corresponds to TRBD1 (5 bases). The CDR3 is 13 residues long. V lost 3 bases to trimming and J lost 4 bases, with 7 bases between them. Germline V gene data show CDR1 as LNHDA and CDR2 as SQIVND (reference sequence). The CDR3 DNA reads TGTGCCAGTAGTATGGGGGGAAATCAGCCCCAGCATTTT. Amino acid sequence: CASSMGGNQPQHF.